This T cell receptor (beta chain) was obtained from a study of blood T cell repertoires in COVID-19. This clone was seen once. Method: immunoSEQ multiplex PCR; TCRdb's copy keeps in-frame clones and lacks some. The top ten clones hold about 3.2% of a sample with about 140,000 clones, roughly 79% of them seen once. The V gene end was trimmed by 5 bases and the J gene end by 3 bases; junction bases not matched to a gene: 6. CDR1 is SEHNR, CDR2 FQNEAQ, per germline (reference sequence). This CDR3 region has 14 residues. Sequencing input: PBMCs or T cells enriched from blood (not recorded which). This clonotype was sampled from a woman aged 50 to 60 who had recovered from COVID-19. The chain employs TRBV7-9 and TRBJ2-5; TRBD2 agrees at 7 bases. This CDR3 reads CASSPLTSKETQYF. In DNA form, the CDR3 reads TGTGCCAGCAGCCCCCTGACTAGCAAAGAGACCCAGTACTTC.